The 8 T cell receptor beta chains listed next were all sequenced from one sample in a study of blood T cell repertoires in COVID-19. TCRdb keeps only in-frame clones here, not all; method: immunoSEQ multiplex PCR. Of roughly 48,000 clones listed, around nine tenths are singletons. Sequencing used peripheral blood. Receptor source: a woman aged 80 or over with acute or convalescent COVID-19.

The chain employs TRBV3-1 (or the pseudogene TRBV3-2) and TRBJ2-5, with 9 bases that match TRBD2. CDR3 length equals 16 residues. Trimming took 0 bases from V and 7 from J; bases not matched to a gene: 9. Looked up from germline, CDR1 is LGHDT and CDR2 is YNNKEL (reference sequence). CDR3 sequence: CASSQEGGLAGRTQYF. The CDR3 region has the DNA TGTGCCAGCAGCCAAGAGGGGGGACTAGCAGGCCGGACCCAGTACTTC.

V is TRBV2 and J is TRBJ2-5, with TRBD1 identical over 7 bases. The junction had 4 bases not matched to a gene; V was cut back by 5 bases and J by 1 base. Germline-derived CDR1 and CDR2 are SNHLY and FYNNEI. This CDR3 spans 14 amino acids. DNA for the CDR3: TGTGCCAGCAGTTTGGACAGGTCCCAAGAGACCCAGTACTTC. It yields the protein CASSLDRSQETQYF.

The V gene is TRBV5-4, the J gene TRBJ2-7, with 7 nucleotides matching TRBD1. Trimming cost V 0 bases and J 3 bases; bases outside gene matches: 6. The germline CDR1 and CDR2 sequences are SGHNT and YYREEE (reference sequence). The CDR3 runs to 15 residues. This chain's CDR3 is CASSLDRDRYYEQYF. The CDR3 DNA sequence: TGTGCCAGCAGCTTGGATCGGGACAGATACTACGAGCAGTACTTC.

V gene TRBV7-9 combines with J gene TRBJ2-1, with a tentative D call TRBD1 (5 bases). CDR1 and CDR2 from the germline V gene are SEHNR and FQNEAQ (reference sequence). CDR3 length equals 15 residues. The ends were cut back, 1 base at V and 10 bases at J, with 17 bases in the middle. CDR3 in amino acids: CASSLDGARAEEQFF. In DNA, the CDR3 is TGTGCCAGCAGCTTAGATGGGGCCCGGGCAGAAGAGCAGTTCTTC.

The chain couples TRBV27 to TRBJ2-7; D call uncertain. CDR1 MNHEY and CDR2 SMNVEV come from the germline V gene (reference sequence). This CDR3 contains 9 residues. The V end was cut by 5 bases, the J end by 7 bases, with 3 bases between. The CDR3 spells CASSLEQYV. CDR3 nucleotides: TGTGCCAGCAGTCTTGAGCAGTACGTC.

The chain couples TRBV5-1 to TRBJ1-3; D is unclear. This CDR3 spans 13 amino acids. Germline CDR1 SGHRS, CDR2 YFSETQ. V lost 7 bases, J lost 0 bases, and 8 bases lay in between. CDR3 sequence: CASRIDSGNTIYF. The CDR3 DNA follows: TGCGCCAGCCGAATAGACTCTGGAAACACCATATATTTT. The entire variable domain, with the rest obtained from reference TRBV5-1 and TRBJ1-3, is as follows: KAGVTQTPRYLIKTRGQQVTLSCSPISGHRSVSWYQQTPGQGLQFLFEYFSETQRNKGNFPGRFSGRQFSNSRSEMNVSTLELGDSALYLCASRIDSGNTIYFGEGSWLTVV.

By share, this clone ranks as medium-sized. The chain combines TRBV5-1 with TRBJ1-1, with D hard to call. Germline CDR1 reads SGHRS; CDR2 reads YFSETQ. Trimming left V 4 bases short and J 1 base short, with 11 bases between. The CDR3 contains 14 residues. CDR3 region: CASSLRPGNTEAFF. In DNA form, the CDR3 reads TGCGCCAGCAGCCTCCGACCGGGGAACACTGAAGCTTTCTTT.

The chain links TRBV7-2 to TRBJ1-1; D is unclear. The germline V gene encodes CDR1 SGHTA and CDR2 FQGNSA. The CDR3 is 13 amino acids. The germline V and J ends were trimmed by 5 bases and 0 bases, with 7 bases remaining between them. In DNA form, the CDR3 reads TGTGCCAGCAGCCGATCAGTGAACACTGAAGCTTTCTTT. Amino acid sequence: CASSRSVNTEAFF. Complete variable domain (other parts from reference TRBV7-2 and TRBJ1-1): GAGVSQSPSNKVTEKGKDVELRCDPISGHTALYWYRQSLGQGLEFLIYFQGNSAPDKSGLPSDRFSAERTGGSVSTLTIQRTQQEDSAVYLCASSRSVNTEAFFGQGTRLTVV.